These 24 T cell receptor beta chains came from one sample sequenced in a study of T cells in Graves' hyperthyroidism and ophthalmopathy (dated 2019 in TCRdb). The receptor library was made with multiplex PCR. Sequencing was performed on an Illumina HiSeq 2000. TCR beta CDR3 regions were amplified from RNA transcripts. For the first round of RT-PCR on the TCR CDR3, the HTBI primer set was used together with the Qiagen OneStep RT-PCR kit. TCRdb passed the public sequencing reads through fastp at Q25 and MiXCR, retaining productive beta sequences. A single entry per CDR3 protein holds the most common genes and DNA from its merged rows. In this sample the table shows approximately 530,000 distinct CDR3 sequences, about a sixth of which occur a single time. The ten largest clones capture around a sixth of the sample. The sequencing input was blood. Source of these receptors: a woman aged 18-29 years with Graves' hyperthyroidism.

The chain couples TRBV27 to TRBJ2-5; 10 bases are a match to TRBD2. Germline CDR1 and CDR2: MNHEY and SMNVEV (reference sequence). V gave up 3 bases and J gave up 4 bases; unmatched junction bases: 5. The CDR3 contains 15 residues. This CDR3 reads CASSLESGRVETQYF. The CDR3 bases are TGTGCCAGCAGTTTGGAAAGCGGGAGGGTAGAGACCCAGTACTTC.

The chain couples TRBV9 to TRBJ2-2, with 10 bases aligning to TRBD2. Germline V lookup: CDR1 SGDLS, CDR2 YYNGEE. The CDR3 runs 17 residues. After removal of 0 bases from V and 0 bases from J, the junction contained 2 bases not matched to a gene. The CDR3, as DNA: TGTGCCAGCAGCGTAGGACTAGCGGGCCCGAACACCGGGGAGCTGTTTTTT. Translation gives CASSVGLAGPNTGELFF.

This clonotype was found a few times. The rearrangement joins TRBV28 to TRBJ1-1; 10 bases align to TRBD1. Losses at the gene ends were 6 bases for V and 2 bases for J; bases not matched to a gene: 9. From germline, CDR1 is MDHEN and CDR2 SYDVKM. CDR3 size: 16 residues. The CDR3 reads CASSGTGTGDNTEAFF. DNA of the CDR3: TGTGCCAGCAGCGGGACCGGGACAGGGGATAACACTGAAGCTTTCTTT.

This clonotype was detected many times. The V and J genes are TRBV12-3 or TRBV12-4 and TRBJ2-3; TRBD2 matches at 8 bases. Losses at the gene ends were 5 bases for V and 0 bases for J; bases not matched to a gene: 7. The CDR3 loop spans 16 amino acids. The chain's CDR3 is CASSPSAGESTDTQYF. The CDR3 DNA follows: TGTGCCAGCAGTCCCTCAGCGGGGGAAAGCACAGATACGCAGTATTTT.

This clonotype was recorded a few times. The chain links TRBV7-8 to TRBJ1-2, with 9 bases identical to TRBD1. Germline V CDR1 and CDR2: SGHVS, FQNEAQ. The V gene end was trimmed by 2 bases and the J gene end by 8 bases; junction bases not matched to a gene: 6. The CDR3 has 14 amino acids. The CDR3 sequence is CASSLLGTGPGYTF. In nucleotides, the CDR3 is TGTGCCAGCAGCTTATTAGGGACAGGGCCCGGCTACACCTTC.

This clonotype was found many times. CDR3 bases: TGTGCCAGCAGTTTATACGCAATCAGGGAAGCTTTCTTT. Its translation is CASSLYAIREAFF. The genes are TRBV12-3 or TRBV12-4 and TRBJ1-1; no clear D. Deletions cut 2 bases from V and 8 bases from J, with 12 bases between. The CDR3 has 13 amino acids.

The chain combines TRBV20-1 with TRBJ2-7; TRBD1 matches 7 bases. Trimming cost V 5 bases and J 4 bases; bases outside gene matches: 14. CDR3 length equals 15 residues. CDR1 DFQATT and CDR2 SNEGSKA come from the germline V gene (reference sequence). The CDR3 DNA follows: TGCAGTGCTCTTAAGAGACAGGGTTTTAGGTACGAGCAGTACTTC. Protein product: CSALKRQGFRYEQYF.

This clonotype was counted between two and nine times. V usage is TRBV29-1 and J usage is TRBJ2-7; TRBD1 aligns across 11 bases. The V segment lost 1 base and the J segment 3 bases; nucleotides outside the gene matches: 2. This CDR3 region has 14 residues. CDR1 SQVTM and CDR2 ANQGSEA come from the germline V gene. The CDR3 coding sequence is TGCAGCGTTGAAGGGACAGGGGGCGACTACGAGCAGTACTTC. It encodes CSVEGTGGDYEQYF.

The gene calls are TRBV10-2 and TRBJ1-2; TRBD1 agrees at 7 bases. The CDR3 has 17 residues. The ends lost 0 bases at V and 8 bases at J; junction bases unmatched: 15. From germline, CDR1 is WSHSY and CDR2 SAAADI. The chain's CDR3 is CASSESTGTANPEGYTF. The CDR3 DNA reads as TGCGCCAGCAGTGAGTCCACTGGGACAGCAAACCCTGAGGGCTACACCTTC.

The chain combines TRBV27 with TRBJ2-3; 7 positions match TRBD2. Trimming at V came to 6 bases and at J to 4 bases, leaving 13 bases not matched to a gene. CDR1 and CDR2 (germline): MNHEY, SMNVEV (reference sequence). CDR3 length equals 16 residues. CDR3 DNA sequence: TGTGCCAGCAGCCAGACTAGCCTGTGGGTCTCAGATACGCAGTATTTT. Its protein is CASSQTSLWVSDTQYF.

The chain combines TRBV5-1 with TRBJ2-1, with D possibly matching TRBD1 (6 bases). Trimming left V 4 bases short and J 0 bases short, with 17 bases between. This CDR3 comprises 17 residues. Per the germline V gene, CDR1 is SGHRS and CDR2 is YFSETQ. CDR3 sequence reads: CASSDHLQGNSYNEQFF. The CDR3 DNA is TGCGCCAGCAGCGATCACCTCCAGGGGAACTCCTACAATGAGCAGTTCTTC.

This clonotype has only a few counts. The chain carries TRBV6-1 and TRBJ1-1, with D possibly matching TRBD1 (6 bases). Trimming pared 4 bases from V and 1 base from J, leaving 16 bases between. There are 16 residues in the CDR3. The germline V gene has CDR1 MNHNS and CDR2 SASEGT. The CDR3 sequence is CASSGRSSGANTEAFF. The CDR3 region has the DNA TGTGCCAGCAGTGGACGGTCCTCAGGGGCGAACACTGAAGCTTTCTTT.

In its sample, this clonotype was seen many times. V gene TRBV2 combines with J gene TRBJ2-7, with TRBD2 matching 14 bases. The CDR3 has 16 amino acids. J lost 4 bases, V lost 3 bases, and 5 bases had no gene match. The germline V gene has CDR1 SNHLY and CDR2 FYNNEI. CDR3 sequence reads: CASSETSGGASYEQYF. The CDR3 DNA is TGTGCCAGCAGTGAGACTAGCGGGGGGGCCTCATACGAGCAGTACTTC.

The sample holds many counts of this clonotype. The chain couples TRBV7-8 to TRBJ2-7; D may be TRBD1 (6 bases). CDR3 size: 14 residues. The ends were cut back, 5 bases at V and 5 bases at J, with 16 bases in the middle. Looked up from germline, CDR1 is SGHVS and CDR2 is FQNEAQ. This chain's CDR3 is CASSPRDIFNEQYF. CDR3 nucleotides: TGTGCCAGCAGCCCCAGGGACATCTTCAACGAGCAGTACTTC.

This clonotype was found many times. The chain has TRBV20-1 and TRBJ2-1, with D perhaps TRBD2 (5 bases). Per the germline V gene, CDR1 is DFQATT and CDR2 is SNEGSKA (reference sequence). CDR3 length equals 14 residues. V was cut by 4 bases and J by 1 base, with 11 bases left in between. CDR3 bases: TGCAGTGCTAACGAGGGCGCATCCTACAATGAGCAGTTCTTC. Amino acids: CSANEGASYNEQFF.

This clonotype was found a few times. The genes are TRBV3-1 and TRBJ2-1, with D maybe TRBD1 (6 bases). The CDR3 covers 14 residues. Germline V lookup: CDR1 LGHDT, CDR2 YNNKEL (reference sequence). V lost 4 bases, J lost 1 base, and 8 bases lay in between. For the CDR3, the DNA is TGTGCCAGCAGCCCAGGGGATTCCTACAATGAGCAGTTCTTC. It yields the protein CASSPGDSYNEQFF.

This clonotype turned up a few times. This chain uses TRBV5-1 with TRBJ2-3; possibly TRBD1 for D (6 bases). There are 15 residues in the CDR3. V lost 3 bases and J 0 bases, leaving 11 bases between the germline ends. CDR1 is SGHRS and CDR2 is YFSETQ in the germline V gene. This chain's CDR3 is CASSSAGASTDTQYF. In nucleotides, the CDR3 is TGCGCCAGCAGCTCTGCAGGGGCGAGCACAGATACGCAGTATTTT.

This chain's CDR3 is CASSQDRGYEKLFF. CDR3 coding DNA: TGTGCCAGCAGCCAGGACAGGGGATATGAAAAACTGTTTTTT. The rearrangement joins TRBV5-6 to TRBJ1-4; 9 bases are a match to TRBD1. Germline V gene lookup returns CDR1 SGHDT and CDR2 YYEEEE. J lost 6 bases, V lost 4 bases, and 4 bases had no gene match. This CDR3 has 14 amino acids.

This clonotype has just a few counts. Germline and junction disagree at one end, which may indicate a read error. V usage is TRBV20-1 and J usage is TRBJ1-5; 7 bases fit TRBD1. Germline V gives CDR1 DFQATT, CDR2 SNEGSKA (reference sequence). The CDR3 runs to 12 residues. This CDR3 reads CSAGTVNQLQHF. The DNA for the CDR3 is TGCAGTGCTGGGACAGTCAATCAGCTCCAGCATTTT.

The CDR3 nucleotides are TGTGCCACCAGCAGAGAGGGGGGGCTCTCCTACGAGCAGTACTTC. As protein: CATSREGGLSYEQYF. The chain combines TRBV15 with TRBJ2-7; maybe TRBD2 (7 bases). Germline lookup yields CDR1 LNHNV and CDR2 YYDKDF (reference sequence). V lost 0 bases, J lost 0 bases, and 9 bases lay in between. The CDR3 totals 15 residues.

Only a few counts were recorded for this clonotype. The chain joins TRBV6-6 to TRBJ1-1; TRBD1 matches 7 bases. With V trimmed by 0 bases and J by 3 bases, 4 bases remained unmatched. Germline CDR1 and CDR2: MNHNY and SVGAGI (reference sequence). This CDR3 region has 15 residues. This chain's CDR3 is CASSYSVQGDTEAFF. CDR3 sequence (DNA): TGTGCCAGCAGTTACTCGGTCCAGGGGGACACTGAAGCTTTCTTT.

This clonotype was counted between two and nine times. As DNA, the CDR3 is TGTGCCAGCAGTTTAAGGTCGACTACTACAGTTACAGAAAAACTGTTTTTT. This sequence encodes CASSLRSTTTVTEKLFF. The chain has TRBV27 and TRBJ1-4; no clear D gene. Germline loops: CDR1 MNHEY, CDR2 SMNVEV (reference sequence). Between the trimmed V and J ends, which lost 2 bases and 8 bases, there was a span of 21 bases. The CDR3 loop spans 17 amino acids.

This clonotype showed up just a few times. The chain uses TRBV20-1 and TRBJ2-2, with TRBD2 as a possible D gene (6 bases). The V end was cut by 0 bases, the J end by 6 bases, with 11 bases between. This CDR3 is 14 amino acids long. Germline CDR1 reads DFQATT; CDR2 reads SNEGSKA (reference sequence). The CDR3 loop is CSARELLAPGELFF. DNA of the CDR3: TGCAGTGCTAGAGAATTGCTAGCGCCCGGGGAGCTGTTTTTT.

The CDR3 sequence: CSARDPSEQYF. CDR3 nucleotide sequence: TGCAGTGCTAGGGACCCGTCCGAGCAGTACTTC. This chain uses TRBV20-1 with TRBJ2-7; no firm D call. With 3 bases removed from V and 6 bases from J, the gap between germline ends came to 9 bases. The germline CDR1 and CDR2 sequences are DFQATT and SNEGSKA (reference sequence). The CDR3 runs to 11 residues.